This TCR beta chain was sequenced in a study of cytomegalovirus exposure and HLA in healthy donors. Findings of the study overall: Later analysis associated a missense DCLRE1C variant with TCR beta V- and J-gene trimming.

The germline V and J ends were trimmed by 1 base and 3 bases, with 14 bases remaining between them. The CDR3 totals 15 residues. Germline CDR1 and CDR2: SGDLS and YYNGEE. The PCR employed 60 Vbeta primers together with 13 Jbeta primers. Assay: immunoSEQ multiplex PCR; the TCRdb copy retains only in-frame clones and omits some. The sample has about 140,000 clones; 76% are singletons. This clone was seen once. Its specificity is unknown. Material: PBMCs. V usage is TRBV9 and J usage is TRBJ2-7; D is uncertain. The source is a man aged 18 to 35 in good health and CMV-seronegative. CDR3 nucleotide sequence: TGTGCCAGCAGCGTAATGCCGACACAAGTCTACGAGCAGTACTTC. Its protein product is CASSVMPTQVYEQYF.